The present T cell receptor (beta chain) was sequenced within a study of T cells after somatic rescue of genetic block. Clones were sequenced by immunoSEQ multiplex PCR, and TCRdb holds only the in-frame ones, with some missing. Of 65,000 to 70,000 clones listed, 92% were seen once; the top ten hold 2.9%. The germline V gene has CDR1 SGDLS and CDR2 YYNGEE. V lost 0 bases, J lost 3 bases, and 19 bases lay in between. The CDR3 has 18 residues. This receptor was taken from a man aged 35 to 55. V usage is TRBV9 and J usage is TRBJ1-3; TRBD1 is a possible D gene (6 bases). Source material: peripheral blood mononuclear cells (PBMCs). This CDR3 reads CASSVVGGPPSRGNTIYF. The CDR3 nucleotides are TGTGCCAGCAGCGTAGTTGGGGGGCCTCCTTCTCGTGGAAACACCATATATTTT.